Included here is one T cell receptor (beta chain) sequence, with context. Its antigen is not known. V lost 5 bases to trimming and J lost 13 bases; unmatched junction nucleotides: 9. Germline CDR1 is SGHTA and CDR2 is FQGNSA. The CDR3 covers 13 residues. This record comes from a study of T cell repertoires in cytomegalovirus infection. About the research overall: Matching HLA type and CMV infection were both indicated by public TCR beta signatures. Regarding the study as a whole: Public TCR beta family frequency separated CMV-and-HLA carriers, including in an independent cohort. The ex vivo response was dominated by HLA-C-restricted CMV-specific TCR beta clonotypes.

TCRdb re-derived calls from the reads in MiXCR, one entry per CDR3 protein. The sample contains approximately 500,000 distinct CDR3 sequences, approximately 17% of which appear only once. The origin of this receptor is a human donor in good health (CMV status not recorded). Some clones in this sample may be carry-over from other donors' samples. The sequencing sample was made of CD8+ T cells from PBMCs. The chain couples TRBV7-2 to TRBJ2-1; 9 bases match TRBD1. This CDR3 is CASSGDRDTDQFF. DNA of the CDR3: TGTGCCAGCAGCGGGGACAGGGACACTGATCAGTTCTTC.